Listed below are T cell receptor beta chains from one sample, sequenced in a study of blood T cell repertoires in COVID-19. Sequenced by immunoSEQ multiplex PCR; TCRdb stores in-frame clones only, minus some. The repertoire consists of roughly 240,000 clones, with around 80% occurring once and the leading ten covering 1.5% to 2%. Material: peripheral blood. These receptors were collected from a woman aged 80 or over with acute or convalescent COVID-19. Both conserved end residues are part of each CDR3. Each record gives: clone size, V gene, D gene, J gene, CDR3 DNA, CDR3 protein. D genes are given only for firm matches. Size values are once, few and many counts, or a class for expanded clones, and some rows have none.

few	TRBV5-1	NA	TRBJ1-1	TGCGCCAGCAGCTTGGTTTCAGACACTGAAGCTTTCTTT	CASSLVSDTEAFF
NA	TRBV28	NA	TRBJ1-1	TGTGCCAGCAGTGCGCCGGGGGGGGCTGGAACTGAAGCTTTCTTT	CASSAPGGAGTEAFF
NA	TRBV2	NA	TRBJ2-1	TGTGCCAGCAGTGACTCCACACGATCCTACAATGAGCAGTTCTTC	CASSDSTRSYNEQFF
NA	TRBV5-5	NA	TRBJ2-6	TGTGCCAGCAGCCCCCCCCGGTCTACTGGGGCCAACGTCCTGACTTTC	CASSPPRSTGANVLTF
NA	TRBV25-1	NA	TRBJ2-1	TGTGCCAGCAGCAAGGGACGGACTAACAATGAGCAGTTCTTC	CASSKGRTNNEQFF
NA	TRBV6-5	TRBD2	TRBJ2-7	TGTGCCAGCAGACTCGGACGGACTAGCTCCTACGAGCAGTACTTC	CASRLGRTSSYEQYF
NA	TRBV27	TRBD2	TRBJ2-2	TGTGCCAGCAGTCCCCCAGCGGGGGGGAACACCGGGGAGCTGTTTTTT	CASSPPAGGNTGELFF
NA	TRBV19	NA	TRBJ2-3	TGTGCCACCACTGCTGGCGGTCGGGATACGCAGTATTTT	CATTAGGRDTQYF
NA	TRBV18	TRBD1	TRBJ2-7	TGTGCCAGCTCACTGGGGACAGGGGTGGCGTCCGAGCAGTACTTC	CASSLGTGVASEQYF
NA	TRBV19	NA	TRBJ1-6	TGTGCCAGTAGTCCAGAGGAGACCTCCTATAATTCACCCCTCCACTTT	CASSPEETSYNSPLHF
NA	TRBV6-5	NA	TRBJ2-7	TGTGCCAGCAGCCGGGACAAAACTAGCGAGCAGTACTTC	CASSRDKTSEQYF
NA	TRBV9	NA	TRBJ1-3	TGTGCCAGCAGCGTACAGGCCGCTGGAAACACCATATATTTT	CASSVQAAGNTIYF
NA	TRBV7-7	NA	TRBJ1-1	TGTGCTAGCAGGCCTTTAGAGGGATTGACTGAAGCTTTCTTT	CASRPLEGLTEAFF
NA	TRBV5-1	NA	TRBJ2-1	TGCGCCAGCAGCGGCTCAGGGACTTACTACAATGAGCAGTTCTTC	CASSGSGTYYNEQFF
NA	TRBV10-1	NA	TRBJ1-5	TGCGCCAGCAGTGAAGATAGGCAGGGGCTAAATCAGCCCCAGCATTTT	CASSEDRQGLNQPQHF
few	TRBV28	TRBD1	TRBJ1-3	TGTGCCAGCAGACCGACAGGGGTTCTAACCACCATATATTTT	CASRPTGVLTTIYF
NA	TRBV5-1	TRBD1	TRBJ1-2	TGCGCCAGCAGCTTGGGGGACAGTGCTGCTGGCTACACCTTC	CASSLGDSAAGYTF
NA	TRBV28	NA	TRBJ1-5	TGTGCCAGCAGTTTGTCGGGACAAATTAGCAATCAGCCCCAGCATTTT	CASSLSGQISNQPQHF
once	TRBV12-3/TRBV12-4	NA	TRBJ1-5	TGTGCCAGCAGTCCGGACAGCTTGCAGCCCCAGCATTTT	CASSPDSLQPQHF
NA	TRBV25-1	TRBD1	TRBJ1-1	TGTGCCAGCAATGGACAGGGAAAGGGGGGCACTGAAGCTTTCTTT	CASNGQGKGGTEAFF
NA	TRBV6-5	NA	TRBJ1-5	TGTGCCAGCAGTTACAACAGGTTTAGCAATCAGCCCCAGCATTTT	CASSYNRFSNQPQHF
NA	TRBV7-3	NA	TRBJ2-7	TGTGCCAGCAGTGTGCGGGGTCCCTACGAGCAGTACTTC	CASSVRGPYEQYF
NA	TRBV7-2	TRBD2	TRBJ2-7	TGTGCCAGCAGCCAAGGACTAGCTGGGGAGCAGTACTTC	CASSQGLAGEQYF
NA	TRBV6-5	TRBD1	TRBJ1-2	TGTGCCAGCAGACTCGACAGGGGCTATGGCTACACCTTC	CASRLDRGYGYTF
few	TRBV7-6	NA	TRBJ1-6	TGTGCCAGCAGCCCGGAGGTCGGGGGTTCCTATAATTCACCCCTCCACTTT	CASSPEVGGSYNSPLHF
NA	TRBV7-8	NA	TRBJ1-1	TGTGCCAGCAGCTTAGAGACAGCGAACACTGAAGCTTTCTTT	CASSLETANTEAFF
once	TRBV4-1	TRBD2	TRBJ2-7	TGCGCCAGCAGCCAAGGCCCGGGGGGGAGCTCCTACGAGCAGTACTTC	CASSQGPGGSSYEQYF
NA	TRBV3-1/TRBV3-2	NA	TRBJ1-1	TGTGCCAGCAGCCGCGGTGGAGGGAACACTGAAGCTTTCTTT	CASSRGGGNTEAFF
NA	TRBV7-2	TRBD2	TRBJ2-1	TGTGCCAGCAGCTCGTCTAGCGGGGGACACAATGAGCAGTTCTTC	CASSSSSGGHNEQFF
NA	TRBV7-2	TRBD2	TRBJ2-3	TGTGCCAGCAGCCAAGGACTAGGCGCAGATACGCAGTATTTT	CASSQGLGADTQYF
NA	TRBV27	TRBD1	TRBJ1-2	TGTGCCAGCAGTTTTTATTCTTCGGGGACAGGCTATGGCTACACCTTC	CASSFYSSGTGYGYTF
NA	TRBV29-1	NA	TRBJ2-7	TGCAGCGTTGAAGTCGGGTACGAGCAGTACTTC	CSVEVGYEQYF
NA	TRBV18	NA	TRBJ1-5	TGTGCCAGCTCACCAGCAGGGGCGATCCGTCAGCCCCAGCATTTT	CASSPAGAIRQPQHF
NA	TRBV6-2/TRBV6-3	NA	TRBJ2-1	TGTGCCAGCAGTTATCGTCATTTGAGCCTTCGGGGGACCTACAATGAGCAGTTCTTC	CASSYRHLSLRGTYNEQFF
NA	TRBV3-1/TRBV3-2	TRBD2	TRBJ2-7	TGTGCCAGCACCCGGCCTAGCGGTTACGAGCAGTACTTC	CASTRPSGYEQYF
NA	TRBV7-2	TRBD1	TRBJ1-2	TGTGCCAGCAGCTTAGCGGGGGGACAGGGGGAAGAGGGCTACACCTTC	CASSLAGGQGEEGYTF